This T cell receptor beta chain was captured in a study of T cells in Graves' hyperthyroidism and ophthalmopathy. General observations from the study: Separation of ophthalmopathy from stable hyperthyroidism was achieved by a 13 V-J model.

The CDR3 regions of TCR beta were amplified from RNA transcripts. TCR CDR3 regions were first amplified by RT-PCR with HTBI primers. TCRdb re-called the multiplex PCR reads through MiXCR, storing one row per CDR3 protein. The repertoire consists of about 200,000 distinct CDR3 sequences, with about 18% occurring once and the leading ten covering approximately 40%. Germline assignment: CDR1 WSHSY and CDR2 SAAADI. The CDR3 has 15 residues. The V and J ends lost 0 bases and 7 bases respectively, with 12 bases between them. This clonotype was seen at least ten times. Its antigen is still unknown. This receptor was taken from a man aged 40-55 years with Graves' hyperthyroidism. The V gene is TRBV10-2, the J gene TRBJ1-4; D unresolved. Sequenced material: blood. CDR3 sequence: CASSESGERGEKLFF. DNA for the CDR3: TGCGCCAGCAGTGAGTCGGGTGAGCGAGGTGAAAAACTGTTTTTT.